This TCR beta chain comes out of a study of CXCR3-negative and CXCR3-positive naive CD8 T cells. Background on the study: Collectively, the libraries yielded about 140 million TRB reads in total, at about 1.5 +/- 0.3 million per library.

Carrying UMI labels, the TRB cDNA libraries were prepared through 5' RACE. From its re-call of the 5' RACE reads, TCRdb lists each CDR3 protein once, without DNA. This sample carries 84,000 or so distinct CDR3 sequences, with about 1.6% going to the ten biggest clones. The CDR3 is made up of 15 amino acids. CDR1 and CDR2 (germline): SGHRS, YFSETQ. Comments on this clonotype: Its antigen remains unidentified.

Study-wide results and limits: Naive cells positive for CXCR3 carried more hydrophobic TRB CDR3s than CXCR3-negative ones.

CD45RO-CCR7+CD27+CD95- marked naive CD8+ T cells. The chain is built from TRBV5-1 and TRBJ2-3; the TRBD2 assignment by TCRdb is unverifiable without DNA. The clonotype was recovered from a human donor in good health. Some clones in this sample may be carry-over from other donors' samples. The sequenced sample consisted of naive CXCR3- CD8+ T cells from blood. Noted subset: CD45RO-CCR7+CD27+CD95- naive CD8+ T cells lacking CXCR3 (TNR3-). This CDR3 is CASRRTSGNTDTQYF. Supplemented by reference TRBV5-1 and TRBJ2-3, the full variable domain reads KAGVTQTPRYLIKTRGQQVTLSCSPISGHRSVSWYQQTPGQGLQFLFEYFSETQRNKGNFPGRFSGRQFSNSRSEMNVSTLELGDSALYLCASRRTSGNTDTQYFGPGTRLTVL.